This T cell receptor (beta chain) was recorded in a study of CD8+ T cells in alopecia areata. The study, taken as a whole, reports: Clarity of TCR sharing across patients fell short of that in mice, possibly HLA-related. Scalp sequencing also captures normal skin's resident alphabeta T cells.

After isolation, RNA underwent reverse transcription to generate cDNA as the sequencing template. Method: immunoSEQ multiplex PCR; TCRdb's copy keeps in-frame clones and lacks some. The data hold approximately 130,000 clones, with around 50% observed a single time. Cell sorting on a FACSAria was used to separate CD4+ and CD8+ T cells from the PBMCs. This clone came up a few times. What it recognizes is unknown. Germline CDR1 reads SEHNR; CDR2 reads FQNEAQ (reference sequence). J was trimmed by 0 bases and V by 5 bases; bases with no gene match: 7. This CDR3 is built from 16 residues. The chain links TRBV7-9 to TRBJ2-1; TRBD2 matches 7 bases. The TCR originated in a human donor with alopecia areata. The sample comprised NKG2D-low CD8+ T cells sorted from blood. The CDR3 DNA follows: TGTGCCAGCAGCCCATGGGACTACGACTCCTACAATGAGCAGTTCTTC. Its protein product is CASSPWDYDSYNEQFF.